A selection of T cell receptor beta chains follows, all from one sample in a study of shared clonotypes between healthy human individuals. The method was immunoSEQ multiplex PCR; TCRdb's version includes in-frame clones alone and lacks a portion of them. The table records approximately 320,000 clones, approximately 79% of them present only once. What was sequenced was memory CD4+ T cells sorted from blood. Receptor source: a man aged 30 to 39 in good health. Each CDR3 is given with its conserved first and last residue. A D gene is named only where the DNA matches it firmly. Part of the rows lack a size; the others show once, few, many or a class for expanded clones.

>-|TRBD1|TRBJ2-5|TRBV5-1
TGCGCCAGCAGCTCCACAGGGGGCGGTGAGACCCAGTACTTC
CASSSTGGGETQYF
>-|-|TRBJ2-7|TRBV2
TGTGCCAGCATCTCGTACAGAAACTACGAGCAGTACTTC
CASISYRNYEQYF
>-|-|TRBJ1-5|TRBV30
TGTGCCTGGAGCCTCCGGACGGCAGGGGTCAATCAGCCCCAGCATTTT
CAWSLRTAGVNQPQHF
>few|-|TRBJ2-7|TRBV6-5
TGTGCCAGCGCAATTGCTAGGGTCTACGAGCAGTACTTC
CASAIARVYEQYF
>-|-|TRBJ2-1|TRBV6-1
TGTGCCAGCGCCTTAGACGGGTACAATGAGCAGTTCTTC
CASALDGYNEQFF
>-|TRBD2|TRBJ2-4|TRBV19
TGTGCCAGTAGCATAGCGGGACTAGCCAAAAACATTCAGTACTTC
CASSIAGLAKNIQYF
>-|-|TRBJ2-2|TRBV2
TGTGCCAGCAGTGAAGAACTAGTGGCCGGGGAGCTGTTTTTT
CASSEELVAGELFF
>-|TRBD1|TRBJ2-3|TRBV28
TGTGCCAGCAGGGGGACAGGACCAGATACGCAGTATTTT
CASRGTGPDTQYF
>-|-|TRBJ2-1|TRBV28
TGTGCCAGCAGTTCTGGCGGGAATCCCTACAATGAGCAGTTCTTC
CASSSGGNPYNEQFF
>-|TRBD2|TRBJ2-7|TRBV18
TGTGCCAGCTCGACTGGCACTAGCGGGACCGAGCAGTACTTC
CASSTGTSGTEQYF
>-|TRBD2|TRBJ2-7|TRBV5-1
TGCGCCAGCAGCTTACTAGCGGGAGAGTCCGGCGAGCAGTACTTC
CASSLLAGESGEQYF
>-|-|TRBJ1-1|TRBV5-4
TGTGCCAGCAGCCAGTTGGACACTGAAGCTTTCTTT
CASSQLDTEAFF
>-|-|TRBJ1-4|TRBV2
TGTGCCAGCAGTCTTGGGGGCCCAACTAATGAAAAACTGTTTTTT
CASSLGGPTNEKLFF
>-|TRBD2|TRBJ2-5|TRBV4-2
TGTGCCAGCAGCCAAGATTCGGAAGCGGGAGGCGGAGAGACCCAGTACTTC
CASSQDSEAGGGETQYF
>-|-|TRBJ1-5|TRBV19
TGTGCCAGTAGTATTGTTAGGGGCCGGGATAATAATCAGCCCCAGCATTTT
CASSIVRGRDNNQPQHF
>once|-|TRBJ2-7|TRBV28
TGTGCCAGCATTGGTTGGGCGAGGCGAGGCGAGCAGTACTTC
CASIGWARRGEQYF
>-|-|TRBJ2-1|TRBV15
TGTGCCACCAGCTCGCTCGGGCCCACTGAGCAGTTCTTC
CATSSLGPTEQFF
>-|-|TRBJ2-1|TRBV5-6
TGTGCCAGCAGCCCTCTAGTAGGATCCTACAATGAGCAGTTCTTC
CASSPLVGSYNEQFF
>-|-|TRBJ2-2|TRBV27
TGTGCCAGCAGTTTAGGGGTTGGAGGGTCGAACACCGGGGAGCTGTTTTTT
CASSLGVGGSNTGELFF
>-|-|TRBJ2-7|TRBV28
TGTGCCAGCACCCCTGCGGGGACACGTACCCCTTACGAGCAGTACTTC
CASTPAGTRTPYEQYF
>few|-|TRBJ2-7|TRBV28
TGTGCCAGCAGAGCAGGGGTTCGCGAGCAGTACTTC
CASRAGVREQYF
>-|-|TRBJ2-7|TRBV6-1
TGTGCCAGCAGTCAAGGAGGGGAGCAGTACTTC
CASSQGGEQYF
>-|TRBD2|TRBJ2-6|TRBV10-2
TGCGCCAGCGGCGGGACTAGCGGAGCTGGGGCCAACGTCCTGACTTTC
CASGGTSGAGANVLTF
>-|-|TRBJ1-3|TRBV4-1
TGCGCCAGCAGCCAAGTCTCCAGCTCTGGAAACACCATATATTTT
CASSQVSSSGNTIYF
>-|-|TRBJ1-1|TRBV2
TGTGCCAGCGGCAGGGTTGACACTGAAGCTTTCTTT
CASGRVDTEAFF
>-|-|TRBJ1-2|TRBV6-1
TGTGCCAGCAGTCCCCGGGTCTCAAGCTATGGCTACACCTTC
CASSPRVSSYGYTF
>-|TRBD1|TRBJ2-7|TRBV27
TGTGCCAGCAGTTTATCGAGGGGGACAGGGGGCTACGAGCAGTACTTC
CASSLSRGTGGYEQYF
>few|-|TRBJ1-2|TRBV30
TGTGCCTGGACGTCCGATAAGGGTGGCTACACCTTC
CAWTSDKGGYTF
>-|TRBD2|TRBJ2-1|TRBV2
TGTGCCAGCACTCGGTTAGCGGGAGGCTACAATGAGCAGTTCTTC
CASTRLAGGYNEQFF